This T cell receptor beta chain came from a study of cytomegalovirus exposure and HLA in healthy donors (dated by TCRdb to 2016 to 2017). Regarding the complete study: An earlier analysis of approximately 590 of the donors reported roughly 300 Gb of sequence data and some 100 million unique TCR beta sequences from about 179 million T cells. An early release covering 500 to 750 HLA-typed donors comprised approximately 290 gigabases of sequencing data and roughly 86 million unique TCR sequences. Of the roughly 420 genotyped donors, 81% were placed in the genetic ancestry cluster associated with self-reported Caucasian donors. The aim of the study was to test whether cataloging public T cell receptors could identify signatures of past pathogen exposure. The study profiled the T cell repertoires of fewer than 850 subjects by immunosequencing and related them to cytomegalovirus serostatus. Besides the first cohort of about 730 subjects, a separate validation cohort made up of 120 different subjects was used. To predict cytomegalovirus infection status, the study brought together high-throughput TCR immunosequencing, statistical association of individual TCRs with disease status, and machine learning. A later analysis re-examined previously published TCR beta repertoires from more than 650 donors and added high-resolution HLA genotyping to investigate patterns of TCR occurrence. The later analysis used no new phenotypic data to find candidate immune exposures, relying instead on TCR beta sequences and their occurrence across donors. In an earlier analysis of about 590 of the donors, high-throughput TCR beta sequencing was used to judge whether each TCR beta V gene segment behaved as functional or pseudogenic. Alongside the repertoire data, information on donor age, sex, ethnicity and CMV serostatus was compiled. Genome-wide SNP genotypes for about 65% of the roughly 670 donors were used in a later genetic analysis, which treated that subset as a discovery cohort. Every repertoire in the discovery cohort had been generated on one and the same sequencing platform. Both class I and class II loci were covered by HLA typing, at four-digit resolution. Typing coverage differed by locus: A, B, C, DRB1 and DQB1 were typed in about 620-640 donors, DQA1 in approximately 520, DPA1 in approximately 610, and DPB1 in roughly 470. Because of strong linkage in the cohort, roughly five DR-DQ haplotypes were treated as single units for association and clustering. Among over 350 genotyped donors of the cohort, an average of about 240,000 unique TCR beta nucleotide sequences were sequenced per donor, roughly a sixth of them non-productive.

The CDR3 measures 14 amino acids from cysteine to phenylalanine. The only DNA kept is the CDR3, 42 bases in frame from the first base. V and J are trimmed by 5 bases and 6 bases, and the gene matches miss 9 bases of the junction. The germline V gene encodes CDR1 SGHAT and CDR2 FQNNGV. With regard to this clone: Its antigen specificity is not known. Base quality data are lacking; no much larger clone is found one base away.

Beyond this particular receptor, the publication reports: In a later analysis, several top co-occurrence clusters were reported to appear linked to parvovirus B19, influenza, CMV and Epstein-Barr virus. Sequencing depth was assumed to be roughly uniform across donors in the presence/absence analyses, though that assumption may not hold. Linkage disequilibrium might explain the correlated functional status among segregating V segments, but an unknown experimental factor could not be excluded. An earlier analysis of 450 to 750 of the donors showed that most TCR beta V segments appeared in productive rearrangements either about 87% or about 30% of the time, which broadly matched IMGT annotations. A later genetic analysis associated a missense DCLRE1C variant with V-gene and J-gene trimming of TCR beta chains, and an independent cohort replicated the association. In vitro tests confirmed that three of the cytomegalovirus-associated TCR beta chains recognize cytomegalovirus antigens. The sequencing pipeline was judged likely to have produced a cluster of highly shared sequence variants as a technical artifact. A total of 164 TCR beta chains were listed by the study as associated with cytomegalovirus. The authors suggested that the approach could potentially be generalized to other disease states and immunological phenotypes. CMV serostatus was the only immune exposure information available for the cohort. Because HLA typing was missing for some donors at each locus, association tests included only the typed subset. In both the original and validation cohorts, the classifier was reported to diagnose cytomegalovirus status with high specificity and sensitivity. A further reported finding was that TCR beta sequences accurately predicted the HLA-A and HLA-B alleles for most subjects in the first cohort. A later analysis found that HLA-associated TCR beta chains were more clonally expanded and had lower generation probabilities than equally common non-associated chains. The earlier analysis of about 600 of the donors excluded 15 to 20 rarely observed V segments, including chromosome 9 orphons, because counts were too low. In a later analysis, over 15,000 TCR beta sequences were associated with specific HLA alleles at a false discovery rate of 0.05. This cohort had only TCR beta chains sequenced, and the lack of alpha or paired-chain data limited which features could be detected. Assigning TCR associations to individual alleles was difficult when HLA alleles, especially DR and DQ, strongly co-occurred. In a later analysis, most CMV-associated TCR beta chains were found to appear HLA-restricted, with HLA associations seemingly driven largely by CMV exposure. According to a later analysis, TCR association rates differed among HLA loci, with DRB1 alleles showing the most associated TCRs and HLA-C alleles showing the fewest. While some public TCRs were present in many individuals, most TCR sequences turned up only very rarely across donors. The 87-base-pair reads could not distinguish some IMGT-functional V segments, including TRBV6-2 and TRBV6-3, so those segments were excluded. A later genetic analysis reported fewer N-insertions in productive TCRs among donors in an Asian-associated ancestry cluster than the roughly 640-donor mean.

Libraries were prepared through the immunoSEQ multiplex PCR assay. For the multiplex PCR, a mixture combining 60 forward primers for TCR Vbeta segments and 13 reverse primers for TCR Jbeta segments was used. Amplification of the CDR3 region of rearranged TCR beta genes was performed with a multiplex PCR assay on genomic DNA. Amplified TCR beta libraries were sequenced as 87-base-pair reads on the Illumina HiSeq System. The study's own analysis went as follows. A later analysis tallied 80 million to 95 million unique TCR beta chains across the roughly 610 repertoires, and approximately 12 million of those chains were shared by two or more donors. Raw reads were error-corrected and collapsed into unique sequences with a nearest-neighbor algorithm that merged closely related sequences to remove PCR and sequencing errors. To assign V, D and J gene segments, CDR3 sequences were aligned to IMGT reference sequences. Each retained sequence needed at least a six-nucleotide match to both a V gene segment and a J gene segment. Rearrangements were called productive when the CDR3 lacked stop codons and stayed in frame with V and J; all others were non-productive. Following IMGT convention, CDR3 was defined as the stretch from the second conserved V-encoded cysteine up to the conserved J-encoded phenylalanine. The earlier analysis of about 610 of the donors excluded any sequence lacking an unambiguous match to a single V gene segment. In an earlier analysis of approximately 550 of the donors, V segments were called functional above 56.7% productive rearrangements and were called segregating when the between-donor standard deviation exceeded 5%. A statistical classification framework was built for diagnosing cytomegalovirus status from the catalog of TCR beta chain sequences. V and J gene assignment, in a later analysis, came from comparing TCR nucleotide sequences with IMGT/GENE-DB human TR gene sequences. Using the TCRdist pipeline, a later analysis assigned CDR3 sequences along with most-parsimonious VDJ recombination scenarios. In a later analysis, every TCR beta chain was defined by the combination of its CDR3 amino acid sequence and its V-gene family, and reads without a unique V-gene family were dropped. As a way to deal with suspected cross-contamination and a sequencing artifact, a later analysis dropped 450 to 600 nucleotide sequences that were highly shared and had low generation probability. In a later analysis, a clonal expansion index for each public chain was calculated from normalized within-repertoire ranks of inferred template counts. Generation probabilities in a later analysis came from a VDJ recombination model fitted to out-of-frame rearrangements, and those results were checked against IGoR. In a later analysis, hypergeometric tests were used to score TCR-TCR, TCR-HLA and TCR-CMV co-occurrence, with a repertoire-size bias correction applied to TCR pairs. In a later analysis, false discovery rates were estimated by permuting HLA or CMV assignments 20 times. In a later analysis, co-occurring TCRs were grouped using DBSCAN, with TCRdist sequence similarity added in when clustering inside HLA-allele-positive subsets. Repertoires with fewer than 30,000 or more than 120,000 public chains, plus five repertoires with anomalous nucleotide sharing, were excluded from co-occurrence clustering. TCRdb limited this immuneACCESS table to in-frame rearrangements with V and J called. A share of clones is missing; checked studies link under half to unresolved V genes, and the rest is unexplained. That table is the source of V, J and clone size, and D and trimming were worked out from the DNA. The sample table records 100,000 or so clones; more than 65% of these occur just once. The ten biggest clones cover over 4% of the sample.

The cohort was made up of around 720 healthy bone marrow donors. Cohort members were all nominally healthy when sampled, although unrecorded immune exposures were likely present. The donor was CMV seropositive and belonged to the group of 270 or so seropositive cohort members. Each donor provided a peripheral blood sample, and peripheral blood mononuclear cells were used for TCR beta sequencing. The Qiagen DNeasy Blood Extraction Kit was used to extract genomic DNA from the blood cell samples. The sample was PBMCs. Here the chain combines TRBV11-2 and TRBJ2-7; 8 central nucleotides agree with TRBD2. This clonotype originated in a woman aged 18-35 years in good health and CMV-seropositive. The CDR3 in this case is CASSPGTSSREQYF. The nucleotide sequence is TGTGCCAGCAGCCCCGGGACTAGTTCCCGCGAGCAGTACTTC.